This T cell receptor (beta chain) came from a study of CD8 T cell repertoires and HIV-1 epitope variants. Study summary: Each of Twenty-five Gag and Nef epitope peptides stimulated a separate culture. Controls included no peptide, Ebola AY9 epitope, and a CMV, EBV, flu pool. Findings of the study overall: Only beta chains were identified, marking proliferation to antigen, not function. The TAALDMSHF plasma variant had no responses, unlike KF9 (about 5 clonotypes) and HW9 (one).

Germline values: CDR1 SGDLS, CDR2 YYNGEE. This CDR3 region has 15 residues. Trimming left V 3 bases short and J 8 bases short, with 17 bases between. This clone was picked up a small number of times. Its antigen is as yet unknown. TCRdb's copy holds only in-frame clones and misses some; the assay was immunoSEQ multiplex PCR. Of 2,000 to 3,000 clones in the sample, 73% are singletons; the top ten hold 42%. The sequence derives from a male donor with HIV. The sample comprised cultured CD8+ T cells derived from PBMCs. The rearrangement joins TRBV9 to TRBJ1-4; D possibly corresponds to TRBD1 (6 bases). The CDR3: CASSEGGDKAEKLFF. CDR3 DNA sequence: TGTGCCAGCAGCGAGGGGGGTGACAAAGCAGAAAAACTGTTTTTT. The whole variable domain, remainder taken from reference TRBV9 and TRBJ1-4, is DSGVTQTPKHLITATGQRVTLRCSPRSGDLSVYWYQQSLDQGLQFLIQYYNGEERAKGNILERFSAQQFPDLHSELNLSSLELGDSALYFCASSEGGDKAEKLFFGSGTQLSVL.